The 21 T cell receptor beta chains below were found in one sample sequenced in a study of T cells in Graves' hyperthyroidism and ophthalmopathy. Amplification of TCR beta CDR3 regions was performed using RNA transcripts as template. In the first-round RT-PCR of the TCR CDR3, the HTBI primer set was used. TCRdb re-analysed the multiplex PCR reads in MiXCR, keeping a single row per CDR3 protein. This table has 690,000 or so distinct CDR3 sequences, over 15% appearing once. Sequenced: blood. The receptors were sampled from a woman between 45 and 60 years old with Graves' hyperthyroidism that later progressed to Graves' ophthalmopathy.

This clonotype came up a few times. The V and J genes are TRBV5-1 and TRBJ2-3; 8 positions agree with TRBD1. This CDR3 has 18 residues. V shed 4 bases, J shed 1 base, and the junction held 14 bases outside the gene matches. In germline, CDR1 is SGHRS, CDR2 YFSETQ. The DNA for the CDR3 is TGCGCCAGCAGCCTGACTGACAGGGGCGGTTTTGGCACAGATACGCAGTATTTT. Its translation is CASSLTDRGGFGTDTQYF.

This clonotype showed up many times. The CDR3 nucleotides read TGTGCCAGCAGTAGCGGGGGGGCTTCGGAGACCCAGTACTTC. The encoded protein is CASSSGGASETQYF. The chain carries TRBV9 and TRBJ2-5; 11 bases fit TRBD2. Germline V gives CDR1 SGDLS, CDR2 YYNGEE. V was clipped by 5 bases and J by 5 bases; unmatched bases: 5. The CDR3 totals 14 residues.

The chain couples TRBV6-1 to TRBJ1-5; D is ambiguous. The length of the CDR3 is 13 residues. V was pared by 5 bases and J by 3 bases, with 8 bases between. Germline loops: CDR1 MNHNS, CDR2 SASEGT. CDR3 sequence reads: CASSLMINQPQHF. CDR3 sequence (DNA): TGTGCCAGCAGTTTGATGATCAATCAGCCCCAGCATTTT.

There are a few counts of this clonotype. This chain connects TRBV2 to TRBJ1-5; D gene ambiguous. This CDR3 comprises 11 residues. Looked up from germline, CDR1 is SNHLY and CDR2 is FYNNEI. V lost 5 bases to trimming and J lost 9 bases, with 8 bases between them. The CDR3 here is CASSYSGPQHF. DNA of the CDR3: TGTGCCAGCAGTTACTCGGGGCCCCAGCATTTT.

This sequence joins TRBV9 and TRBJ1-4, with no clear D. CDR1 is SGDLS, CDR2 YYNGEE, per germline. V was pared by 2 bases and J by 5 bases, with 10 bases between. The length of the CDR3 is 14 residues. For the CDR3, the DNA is TGTGCCAGCAGCGTGATAGGGAGGAATGAAAAACTGTTTTTT. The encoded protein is CASSVIGRNEKLFF.

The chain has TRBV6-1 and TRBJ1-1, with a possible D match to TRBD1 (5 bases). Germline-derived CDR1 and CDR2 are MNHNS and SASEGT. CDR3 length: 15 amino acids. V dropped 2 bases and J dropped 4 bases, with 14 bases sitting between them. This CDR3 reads CASSEYQGLSTEAFF. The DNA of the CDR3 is TGTGCCAGCAGTGAATATCAGGGTCTCTCCACTGAAGCTTTCTTT.

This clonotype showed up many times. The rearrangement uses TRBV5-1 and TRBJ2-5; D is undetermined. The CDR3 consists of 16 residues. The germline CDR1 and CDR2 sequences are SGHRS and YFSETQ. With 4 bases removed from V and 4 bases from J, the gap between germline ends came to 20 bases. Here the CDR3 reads CASSGHQISPAETQYF. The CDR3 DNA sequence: TGCGCCAGCAGCGGGCACCAGATCAGTCCGGCAGAGACCCAGTACTTC.

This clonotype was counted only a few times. The CDR3 DNA follows: TGTGCCAGCAGCTTGGGCGCTAGTACATTCACCGGGGAGCTGTTTTTT. This gives the protein CASSLGASTFTGELFF. The V and J genes are TRBV5-6 and TRBJ2-2, with unresolved D. V dropped 0 bases and J dropped 4 bases, with 13 bases sitting between them. The CDR3 is 16 residues long. Looked up from germline, CDR1 is SGHDT and CDR2 is YYEEEE.

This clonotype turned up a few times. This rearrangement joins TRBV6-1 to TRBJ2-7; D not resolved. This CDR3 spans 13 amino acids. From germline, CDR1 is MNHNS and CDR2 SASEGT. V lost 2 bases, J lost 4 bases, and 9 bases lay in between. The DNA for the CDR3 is TGTGCCAGCAGTGAACCGGCCGGGTACGAGCAGTACTTC. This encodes CASSEPAGYEQYF.

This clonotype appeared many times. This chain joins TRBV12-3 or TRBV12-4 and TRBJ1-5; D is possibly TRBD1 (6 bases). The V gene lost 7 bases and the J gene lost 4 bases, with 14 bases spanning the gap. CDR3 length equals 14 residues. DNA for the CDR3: TGTGCCAGCACCCTGGGACATATAAATCAGCCCCAGCATTTT. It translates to CASTLGHINQPQHF.

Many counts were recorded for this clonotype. CDR3 sequence: CASSSAGTGWTEAFF. The CDR3 DNA sequence: TGTGCCAGCAGTTCTGCCGGGACAGGGTGGACTGAAGCTTTCTTT. J is TRBJ1-1 and V is TRBV12-3 or TRBV12-4; TRBD1 aligns across 9 bases. This CDR3 comprises 15 residues. V lost 4 bases, J lost 5 bases, and 8 bases stayed unmatched.

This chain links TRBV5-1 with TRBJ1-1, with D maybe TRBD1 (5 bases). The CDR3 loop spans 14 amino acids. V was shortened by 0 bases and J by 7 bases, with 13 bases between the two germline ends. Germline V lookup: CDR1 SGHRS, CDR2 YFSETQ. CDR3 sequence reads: CASSLAGGDREAFF. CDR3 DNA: TGCGCCAGCAGCTTGGCCGGAGGGGACCGTGAAGCTTTCTTT.

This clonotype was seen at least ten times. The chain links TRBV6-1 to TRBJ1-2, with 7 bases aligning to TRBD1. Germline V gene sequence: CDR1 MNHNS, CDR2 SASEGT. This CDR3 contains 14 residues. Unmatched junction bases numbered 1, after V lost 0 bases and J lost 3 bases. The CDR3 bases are TGTGCCAGCAGTGAAGCAGGGGGCCACTATGGCTACACCTTC. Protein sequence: CASSEAGGHYGYTF.

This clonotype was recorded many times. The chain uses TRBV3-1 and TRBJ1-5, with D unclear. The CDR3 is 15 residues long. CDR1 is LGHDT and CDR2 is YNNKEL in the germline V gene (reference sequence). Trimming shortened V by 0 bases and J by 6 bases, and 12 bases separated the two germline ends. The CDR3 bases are TGTGCCAGCAGCCAAGATTCACAGTTCCTTCAGCCCCAGCATTTT. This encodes CASSQDSQFLQPQHF.

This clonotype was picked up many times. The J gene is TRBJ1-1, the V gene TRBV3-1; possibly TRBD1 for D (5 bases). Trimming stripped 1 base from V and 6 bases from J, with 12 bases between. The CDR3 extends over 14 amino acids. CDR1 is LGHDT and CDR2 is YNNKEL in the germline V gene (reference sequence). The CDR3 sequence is CASSQVFRAAEAFF. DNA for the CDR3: TGTGCCAGCAGCCAAGTTTTCAGGGCGGCTGAAGCTTTCTTT.

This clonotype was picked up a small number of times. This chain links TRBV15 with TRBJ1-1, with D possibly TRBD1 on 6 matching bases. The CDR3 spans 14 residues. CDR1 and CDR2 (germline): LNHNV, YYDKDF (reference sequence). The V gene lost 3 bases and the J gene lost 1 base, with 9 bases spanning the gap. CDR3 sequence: CATSRDRPNTEAFF. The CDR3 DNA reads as TGTGCCACCAGCAGGGACAGACCGAACACTGAAGCTTTCTTT. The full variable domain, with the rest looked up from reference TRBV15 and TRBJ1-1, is DAMVIQNPRYQVTQFGKPVTLSCSQTLNHNVMYWYQQKSSQAPKLLFHYYDKDFNNEADTPDNFQSRRPNTSFCFLDIRSPGLGDTAMYLCATSRDRPNTEAFFGQGTRLTVV.

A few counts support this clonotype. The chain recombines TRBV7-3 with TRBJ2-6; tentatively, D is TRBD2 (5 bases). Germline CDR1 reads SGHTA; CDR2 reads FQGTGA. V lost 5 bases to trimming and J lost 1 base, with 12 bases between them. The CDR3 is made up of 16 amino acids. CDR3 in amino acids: CASSPQSGSGANVLTF. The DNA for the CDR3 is TGTGCCAGCAGCCCCCAATCGGGATCTGGGGCCAACGTCCTGACTTTC.

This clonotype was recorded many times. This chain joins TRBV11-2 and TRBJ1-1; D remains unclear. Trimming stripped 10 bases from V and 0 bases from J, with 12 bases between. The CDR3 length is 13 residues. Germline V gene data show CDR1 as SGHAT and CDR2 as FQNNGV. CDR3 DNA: TGTGCCATAGGCCAGATTATGAACACTGAAGCTTTCTTT. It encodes CAIGQIMNTEAFF.

CDR3 sequence reads: CSAYPLATNEKLFF. The CDR3 DNA reads as TGCAGTGCTTACCCACTAGCAACTAATGAAAAACTGTTTTTT. The gene calls are TRBV20-1 and TRBJ1-4; D gene ambiguous. V was clipped by 5 bases and J by 0 bases, with 10 bases between them. The CDR3 extends over 14 amino acids. The germline gives CDR1 DFQATT, CDR2 SNEGSKA (reference sequence).

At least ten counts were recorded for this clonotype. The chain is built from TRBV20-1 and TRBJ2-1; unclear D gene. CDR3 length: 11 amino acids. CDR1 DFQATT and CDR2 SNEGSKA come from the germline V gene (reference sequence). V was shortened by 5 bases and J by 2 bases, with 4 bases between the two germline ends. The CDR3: CSAGTYNEQFF. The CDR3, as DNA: TGCAGTGCTGGGACCTACAATGAGCAGTTCTTC.

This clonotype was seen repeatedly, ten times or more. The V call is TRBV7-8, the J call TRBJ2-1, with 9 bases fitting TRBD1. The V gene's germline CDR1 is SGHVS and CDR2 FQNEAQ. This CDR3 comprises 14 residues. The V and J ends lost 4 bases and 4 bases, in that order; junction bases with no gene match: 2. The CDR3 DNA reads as TGTGCCAGCAGCTGGGACAGGGAATACAATGAGCAGTTCTTC. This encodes CASSWDREYNEQFF.